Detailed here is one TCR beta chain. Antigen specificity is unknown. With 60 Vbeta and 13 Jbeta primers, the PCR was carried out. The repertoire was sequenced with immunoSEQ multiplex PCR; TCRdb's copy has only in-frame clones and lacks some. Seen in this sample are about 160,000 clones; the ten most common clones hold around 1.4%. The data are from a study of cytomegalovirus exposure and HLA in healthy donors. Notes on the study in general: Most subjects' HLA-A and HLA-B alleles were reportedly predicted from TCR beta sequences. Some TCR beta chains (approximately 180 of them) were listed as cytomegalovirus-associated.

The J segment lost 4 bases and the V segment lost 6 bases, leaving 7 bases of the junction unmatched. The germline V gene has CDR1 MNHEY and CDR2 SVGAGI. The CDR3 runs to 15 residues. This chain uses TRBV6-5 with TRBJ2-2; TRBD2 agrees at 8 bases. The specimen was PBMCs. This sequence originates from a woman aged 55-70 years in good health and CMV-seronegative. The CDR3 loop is CASRFSGKATGELFF. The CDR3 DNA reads TGTGCCAGCAGATTTAGCGGGAAGGCCACCGGGGAGCTGTTTTTT.